This T cell receptor beta chain derives from a study of blood T cell repertoires in COVID-19. Overall study context: Sites in the United States, Italy and Spain provided acute and convalescent COVID-19 samples. From T cells, B-cell-depleted T cells, or PBMCs came the material, which was cDNA or gDNA.

The CDR3 sequence is 13 residues long. V lost 3 bases to trimming and J lost 5 bases, with 8 bases between them. Germline V CDR1 and CDR2: SNHLY, FYNNEI. Authors' processing steps: Quantification of nucleated cells was approximated via reference gene primer amplification. Some clones are missing from TCRdb's copy, which holds only in-frame ones; the method was immunoSEQ multiplex PCR. That table gives V, J and clone size, and the DNA gave D and trimming. The profile shows more than 150,000 clones, around 83% of them singletons. The rearrangement links TRBV2 to TRBJ2-1; D perhaps matches TRBD2 (6 bases). The receptor was derived from a woman aged 35 to 49 with acute or convalescent COVID-19. Sequenced input: peripheral blood. Here the CDR3 DNA reads TGTGCCAGCAGTGATCTAGCGAACAATGAGCAGTTCTTC. Its translation is CASSDLANNEQFF.